These 19 T cell receptor beta chains were all obtained from the same sample, sequenced in a study of blood T cell repertoires in COVID-19. Data came from immunoSEQ multiplex PCR; TCRdb stores just in-frame clones and leaves some out. This sample has over 150,000 clones, with under 95% found just once. Sequences were obtained from peripheral blood. The receptors derive from a man aged 18 to 35 with acute or convalescent COVID-19.

The chain links TRBV5-1 to TRBJ1-2; D gene uncertain. V dropped 5 bases and J dropped 13 bases, with 18 bases sitting between them. Germline CDR1 is SGHRS and CDR2 is YFSETQ. The length of the CDR3 is 12 residues. CDR3 amino acids: CASSPDSSVGTF. Written as DNA, the CDR3 is TGCGCCAGCAGTCCCGACTCAAGTGTCGGCACCTTC.

V usage is TRBV19 and J usage is TRBJ1-1; D is undetermined. This CDR3 comprises 13 residues. CDR1 is LNHDA, CDR2 SQIVND, per germline (reference sequence). V shed 7 bases and J shed 4 bases, with 13 bases lying between them. CDR3 in amino acids: CASTSDSGTEAFF. In DNA, the CDR3 is TGTGCCAGTACCTCCGACTCCGGCACTGAAGCTTTCTTT.

There are a few counts of this clone. The chain employs TRBV9 and TRBJ2-5; the match to TRBD1 covers 8 bases. The CDR3 is 15 residues long. Germline V gives CDR1 SGDLS, CDR2 YYNGEE. V trimming: 3 bases; J trimming: 1 base; junction bases outside the gene matches: 5. Here the CDR3 DNA reads TGTGCCAGCAGCGCACAGGGGGTAGCCCAAGAGACCCAGTACTTC. Encoded protein: CASSAQGVAQETQYF.

The rearrangement links TRBV25-1 to TRBJ2-7; 8 nucleotides align to TRBD1. The CDR3 runs to 15 residues. Germline CDR1 reads MGHDK; CDR2 reads SYGVNS. J lost 0 bases, V lost 6 bases, and 7 bases had no gene match. CDR3 sequence reads: CASSPGQGSSYEQYF. The CDR3 bases are TGTGCCAGCAGCCCCGGACAGGGCAGCTCCTACGAGCAGTACTTC.

This chain joins TRBV5-1 and TRBJ2-1; 8 positions agree with TRBD2. Losses at the gene ends were 2 bases for V and 2 bases for J; bases not matched to a gene: 0. This CDR3 region has 14 residues. CDR1 SGHRS and CDR2 YFSETQ come from the germline V gene. The CDR3 spells CASSFGGAYNEQFF. Here the CDR3 DNA reads TGCGCCAGCAGCTTCGGGGGGGCCTACAATGAGCAGTTCTTC. The variable domain in full, completed from reference TRBV5-1 and TRBJ2-1, reads KAGVTQTPRYLIKTRGQQVTLSCSPISGHRSVSWYQQTPGQGLQFLFEYFSETQRNKGNFPGRFSGRQFSNSRSEMNVSTLELGDSALYLCASSFGGAYNEQFFGPGTRLTVL.

In nucleotides, the CDR3 is TGTGCCTGGAGGGGGACACATAATTCACCCCTCCACTTT. Residues: CAWRGTHNSPLHF. The rearrangement links TRBV30 to TRBJ1-6; D is perhaps TRBD1 (6 bases). CDR3 length equals 13 residues. From germline, CDR1 is GTSNPN and CDR2 SVGIG (reference sequence). V shed 3 bases and J shed 5 bases, with 8 bases lying between them.

The chain has TRBV6-5 and TRBJ1-1; D perhaps matches TRBD1 (5 bases). This CDR3 is 14 amino acids long. The germline V and J ends were trimmed by 4 bases and 6 bases, with 15 bases remaining between them. Per germline, CDR1 MNHEY and CDR2 SVGAGI. As DNA, the CDR3 is TGTGCCAGCAGTTTCGCACAGGCCCGATCTGAAGCTTTCTTT. Encoded protein: CASSFAQARSEAFF.

The J gene is TRBJ2-5, the V gene TRBV5-4; D perhaps matches TRBD1 (6 bases). CDR1 is SGHNT, CDR2 YYREEE, per germline (reference sequence). There are 15 residues in the CDR3. V lost 2 bases to trimming and J lost 4 bases, with 15 bases between them. The CDR3 here is CASSFVQGGGETQYF. In DNA form, the CDR3 reads TGTGCCAGCAGCTTTGTACAGGGTGGGGGAGAGACCCAGTACTTC.

In this sample, this clone turned up once. CDR3 loop: CASSLQGRNTIYF. CDR3 in DNA: TGTGCCAGCAGCTTACAGGGGAGAAACACCATATATTTT. This rearrangement joins TRBV7-9 to TRBJ1-3; a possible D gene is TRBD1 (6 bases). The V gene lost 2 bases and the J gene lost 5 bases, with 7 bases spanning the gap. CDR1 and CDR2 (germline): SEHNR, FQNEAQ (reference sequence). The CDR3 is 13 residues long. Using reference TRBV7-9 and TRBJ1-3 for the parts outside the CDR3, the full variable domain is DTGVSQNPRHKITKRGQNVTFRCDPISEHNRLYWYRQTLGQGPEFLTYFQNEAQLEKSRLLSDRFSAERPKGSFSTLEIQRTEQGDSAMYLCASSLQGRNTIYFGEGSWLTVV.

This clone was recorded only once. The chain joins TRBV5-1 to TRBJ2-2; a weak D match, TRBD1 (5 bases). This CDR3 contains 17 residues. The germline gives CDR1 SGHRS, CDR2 YFSETQ. V was clipped by 4 bases and J by 2 bases, with 18 bases between them. The CDR3 bases are TGCGCCAGCAGCATTGGTTCCGAACAGGTTAACACCGGGGAGCTGTTTTTT. Translation gives CASSIGSEQVNTGELFF.

V usage is TRBV27 and J usage is TRBJ2-7; 10 bases fit TRBD1. Germline V CDR1 and CDR2: MNHEY, SMNVEV (reference sequence). The trim removed 2 bases at V and 0 bases at J, leaving 1 base unmatched. The CDR3 runs to 15 residues. CDR3 in DNA: TGTGCCAGCAGTTTAGGACAGGGGGTCTCCTACGAGCAGTACTTC. Translated, it gives CASSLGQGVSYEQYF.

The gene calls are TRBV5-1 and TRBJ2-2; 9 bases fit TRBD2. The length of the CDR3 is 15 residues. CDR1 SGHRS and CDR2 YFSETQ come from the germline V gene. V lost 6 bases and J lost 3; bases outside the gene matches: 6. The CDR3 DNA reads as TGCGCCAGCAATTTAGCGGGAGCAGACACCGGGGAGCTGTTTTTT. Its protein product is CASNLAGADTGELFF.

The V and J genes are TRBV24-1 and TRBJ2-7, with D tentatively TRBD2 (6 bases). This CDR3 contains 15 residues. Germline assignment: CDR1 KGHDR and CDR2 SFDVKD. V was shortened by 4 bases and J by 1 base, with 13 bases between the two germline ends. The CDR3 reads CATSDPGSPSYEQYF. The CDR3, as DNA: TGTGCCACCAGTGACCCCGGGAGCCCTTCCTACGAGCAGTACTTC.

This clone came up once. This chain uses TRBV18 with TRBJ1-1, with D possibly matching TRBD1 (5 bases). This CDR3 contains 14 residues. Germline-derived CDR1 and CDR2 are KGHSH and LQKENI. The V gene lost 8 bases and the J gene lost 1 base, with 14 bases spanning the gap. Here the CDR3 reads CASVLGGGNTEAFF. DNA of the CDR3: TGTGCCAGCGTTCTGGGGGGTGGGAACACTGAAGCTTTCTTT.

This chain uses TRBV11-2 with TRBJ1-1; D perhaps matches TRBD1 (6 bases). CDR3 length: 14 residues. CDR1 is SGHAT and CDR2 is FQNNGV in the germline V gene. The V end was cut by 2 bases, the J end by 10 bases, with 17 bases between. The CDR3 loop is CASSLNDRTGRAFF. CDR3 sequence (DNA): TGTGCCAGCAGCTTAAACGATAGAACAGGGAGAGCTTTCTTT. Complete variable domain (other parts from reference TRBV11-2 and TRBJ1-1): EAGVAQSPRYKIIEKRQSVAFWCNPISGHATLYWYQQILGQGPKLLIQFQNNGVVDDSQLPKDRFSAERLKGVDSTLKIQPAKLEDSAVYLCASSLNDRTGRAFFGQGTRLTVV.

The chain recombines TRBV12-3 or TRBV12-4 with TRBJ1-2, with unresolved D. The CDR3 has 13 amino acids. The V gene lost 1 base and the J gene lost 9 bases, with 12 bases spanning the gap. The DNA for the CDR3 is TGTGCCAGCAGTTTAGGGAGGGAACATAGCTACACCTTC. It is translated as CASSLGREHSYTF.

The chain links TRBV4-1 to TRBJ1-1; no clear D. CDR1 MGHRA and CDR2 YSYEKL come from the germline V gene. V lost 4 bases to trimming and J lost 7 bases, with 13 bases between them. The CDR3 spans 13 residues. The CDR3 sequence is CASSPQQHFEAFF. CDR3 nucleotide sequence: TGCGCCAGCAGCCCCCAACAGCACTTTGAAGCTTTCTTT.

This clone has only a few counts. V gene TRBV19 combines with J gene TRBJ2-7, with 9 bases fitting TRBD1. The CDR3 extends over 18 amino acids. Germline V gives CDR1 LNHDA, CDR2 SQIVND (reference sequence). V shed 2 bases and J 6 bases; nucleotides not matched to a gene: 17. In DNA form, the CDR3 reads TGTGCCAGTAGTATACTACACCTCGGGGGACAGGGCGGGCGCGAGCAGTACTTC. It yields the protein CASSILHLGGQGGREQYF. Full variable domain (outside the CDR3, taken from reference TRBV19 and TRBJ2-7): DGGITQSPKYLFRKEGQNVTLSCEQNLNHDAMYWYRQDPGQGLRLIYYSQIVNDFQKGDIAEGYSVSREKKESFPLTVTSAQKNPTAFYLCASSILHLGGQGGREQYFGPGTRLTVT.

The chain is built from TRBV6-5 and TRBJ1-2; TRBD1 is a possible D gene (5 bases). This CDR3 spans 14 amino acids. Trimming removed 2 bases at V and 3 bases at J, with 10 bases between. CDR1 is MNHEY, CDR2 SVGAGI, per germline. For the CDR3, the DNA is TGTGCCAGCAGTTACGGGGGGTCGGACTATGGCTACACCTTC. Amino acids: CASSYGGSDYGYTF.